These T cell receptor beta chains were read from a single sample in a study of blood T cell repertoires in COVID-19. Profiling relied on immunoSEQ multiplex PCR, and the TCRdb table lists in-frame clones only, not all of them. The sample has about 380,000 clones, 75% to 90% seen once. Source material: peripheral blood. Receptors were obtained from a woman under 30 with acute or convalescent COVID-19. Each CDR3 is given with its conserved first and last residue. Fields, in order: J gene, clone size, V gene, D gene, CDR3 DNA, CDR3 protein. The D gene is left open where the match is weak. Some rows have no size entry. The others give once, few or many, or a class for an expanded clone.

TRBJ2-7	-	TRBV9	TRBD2	TGTGCCAGCAGCGTGGGGACTAGCGGGAGGTCAACCTACGAGCAGTACTTC	CASSVGTSGRSTYEQYF
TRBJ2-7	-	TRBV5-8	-	TGTGCCAGCAGCTTCTCGGGATACGAGCAGTACTTC	CASSFSGYEQYF
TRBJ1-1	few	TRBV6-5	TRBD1	TGTGCCAGCAGTTACTCGACAGGGGAGGGTGAAGCTTTCTTT	CASSYSTGEGEAFF
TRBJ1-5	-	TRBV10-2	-	TGCGCCAGCAGTTCGGGTAGCAATCAGCCCCAGCATTTT	CASSSGSNQPQHF
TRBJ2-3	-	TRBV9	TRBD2	TGTGCCAGCAGCGTATCTCCTCAGCGGGGGTCCACAGATACGCAGTATTTT	CASSVSPQRGSTDTQYF
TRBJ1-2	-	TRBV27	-	TGTGCCAGCGGCCCCTCGGGGGGGTGGAACTATGGCTACACCTTC	CASGPSGGWNYGYTF
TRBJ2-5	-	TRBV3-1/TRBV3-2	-	TGTGCCAGCAGCCAAGCTTGGGGGGAGGAGACCCAGTACTTC	CASSQAWGEETQYF
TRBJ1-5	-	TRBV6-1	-	TGTGCCAGCAGTGAAGTTGGTCCCTATCTCCAGCATTTT	CASSEVGPYLQHF
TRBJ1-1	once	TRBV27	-	TGTGCCAGCAGTTTGACCGGGAGCACTGAAGCTTTCTTT	CASSLTGSTEAFF
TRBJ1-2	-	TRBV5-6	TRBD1	TGTGCCACCTTGGGGGGACAGGGGAAAGCTAACTATGGCTACACCTTC	CATLGGQGKANYGYTF
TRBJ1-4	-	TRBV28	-	TGTGCCAGCAGTTTGATCAGCGCAACTAATGAAAAACTGTTTTTT	CASSLISATNEKLFF
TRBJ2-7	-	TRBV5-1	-	TGCGCCAGCAGCTTAGGAGCCTACGAGCAGTACTTC	CASSLGAYEQYF
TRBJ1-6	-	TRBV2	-	TGTGCCAGCCTCCAGGCCGAGGGTTCACCCCTCCACTTT	CASLQAEGSPLHF
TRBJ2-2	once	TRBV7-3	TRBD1	TGTGCCAGCAGCCCCTGGACAGGGGGAATCGGGGAGCTGTTTTTT	CASSPWTGGIGELFF
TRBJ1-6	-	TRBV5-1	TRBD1	TGCGCCAGCAGTGCTGATGGACAGGGGTTGAATTCACCCCTCCACTTT	CASSADGQGLNSPLHF
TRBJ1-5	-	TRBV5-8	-	TGTGCCAGCAGCCCGGGGGGGTATAATCAGCCCCAGCATTTT	CASSPGGYNQPQHF
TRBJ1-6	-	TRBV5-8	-	TGTGCTAGCTACGCGATGGATTCACCCCTCCACTTT	CASYAMDSPLHF
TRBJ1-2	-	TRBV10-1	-	TGCGCCGGAGGACAGCACTATGGCTACACCTTC	CAGGQHYGYTF
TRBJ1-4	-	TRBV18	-	TGTGCCAGCTCACCACAGGGTATGGGAGGAAAACTGTTTTTT	CASSPQGMGGKLFF
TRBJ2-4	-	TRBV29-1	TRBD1	TGCAGCGCCGAAACCTCGGACAGGGGGCGCCGGTACTTC	CSAETSDRGRRYF
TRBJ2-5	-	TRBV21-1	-	TGTGCCAGCAGCAAAAATAAGCGGGAGAAAGAGACCCAGTACTTC	CASSKNKREKETQYF
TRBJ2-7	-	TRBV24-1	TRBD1	TGTGCCACCAGTGATCCGGACAGGGGGAATCACGAGCAGTACTTC	CATSDPDRGNHEQYF
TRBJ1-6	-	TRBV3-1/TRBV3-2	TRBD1	TGTGCCAGCAGCCAAAATGACGGGACAGGAAGGGTCCCGAGAACACCCCTCCACTTT	CASSQNDGTGRVPRTPLHF
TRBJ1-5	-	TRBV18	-	TGTGCCAGCTCCCCTACCTATAGCAATCAGCCCCAGCATTTT	CASSPTYSNQPQHF
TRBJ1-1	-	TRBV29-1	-	TGCAGCGTTGAACCTGCACACAGGGCTGAAGCTTTCTTT	CSVEPAHRAEAFF
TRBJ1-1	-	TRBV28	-	TGTGCCAGCGGCCCGGGCACTGAAGCTTTCTTT	CASGPGTEAFF
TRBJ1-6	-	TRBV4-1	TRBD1	TGCGCCAGCAGCCGGGGACAGGGCCCGGTACTATCACCCCTCCACTTT	CASSRGQGPVLSPLHF
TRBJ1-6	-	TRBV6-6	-	TGTGCCAGCACTAGTGATTCCCGTTCGCCCCTCCACTTT	CASTSDSRSPLHF
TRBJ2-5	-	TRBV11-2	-	TGTGCCAGCAGCTTCCTAGCGCCTTTCCAAGAGACCCAGTACTTC	CASSFLAPFQETQYF